This entry lists 13 T cell receptor beta chains sequenced from one sample in a study of regulatory T cells in long-lasting Graves disease (dated by TCRdb to about 2021). Read against the paper, the sample's time point label means: persistent/refractory GD, antithyroid drugs over 5 years with positive TRAb. For both TCR sequencing and RNA sequencing, RNA was extracted from PBMCs using TRIzol. The library came from multiplex PCR. Sequencing took place on an Illumina HiSeq 4000. CDR3 regions were amplified by Arm-PCR with iRepertoire HTBI primers to construct TCR beta libraries. TCRdb reran the public reads through fastp at Q25 and MiXCR, keeping productive beta chains. Rows are combined by CDR3 protein, so each entry shows the most common genes and DNA. The sample table shows approximately 470,000 distinct CDR3 sequences, and about a fifth are seen once. The ten largest clonotypes hold about 7.8% of the sample.

The source was peripheral blood mononuclear cells (PBMCs), collected when the disease was refractory, from a patient treated with antithyroid drugs. These receptors all come from a female donor with Graves disease.

This clonotype came up a few times. The chain recombines TRBV19 with TRBJ1-5; D might be TRBD1 (6 bases). The ends were cut back, 1 base at V and 3 bases at J, with 10 bases in the middle. Per germline, CDR1 LNHDA and CDR2 SQIVND (reference sequence). This CDR3 spans 15 amino acids. Here the CDR3 reads CASSIGGGANQPQHF. In nucleotides, the CDR3 is TGTGCCAGTAGTATAGGAGGGGGTGCCAATCAGCCCCAGCATTTT.

The rearrangement uses TRBV30 and TRBJ1-6; D gene uncertain. V was shortened by 2 bases and J by 11 bases, with 13 bases between the two germline ends. The CDR3 covers 13 residues. CDR1 and CDR2 (germline): GTSNPN, SVGIG (reference sequence). CDR3 sequence reads: CAWSPRTSAPLHF. The CDR3 DNA is TGTGCCTGGAGTCCCCGGACCTCCGCACCCCTCCACTTT.

This clonotype was seen at least ten times. The rearrangement joins TRBV5-1 to TRBJ1-2; D not certain. V was pared by 5 bases and J by 4 bases, with 12 bases between. The CDR3 is made up of 13 amino acids. CDR1 SGHRS and CDR2 YFSETQ come from the germline V gene. In DNA form, the CDR3 reads TGCGCCAGCAGATACGAAGGATTCTATGGCTACACCTTC. Residues: CASRYEGFYGYTF.

The chain combines TRBV27 with TRBJ2-1; D tentatively reads TRBD1 or TRBD2 (6 bases each). This CDR3 has 16 amino acids. V was clipped by 6 bases and J by 6 bases, with 21 bases between them. In germline, CDR1 is MNHEY, CDR2 SMNVEV (reference sequence). CDR3 sequence (DNA): TGTGCCAGCAGCCGCAACACAGGGAGGACATCCAATGAGCAGTTCTTC. It is translated as CASSRNTGRTSNEQFF.

V usage is TRBV7-2 and J usage is TRBJ2-1; possible D gene TRBD1, 5 bases. CDR3 length: 19 amino acids. With 3 bases removed from V and 1 base from J, the gap between germline ends came to 22 bases. The germline V gene encodes CDR1 SGHTA and CDR2 FQGNSA. The CDR3, as DNA: TGTGCCAGCAGCTTCTCCCCGCGAACAGGCCGAGCGTCCTACAATGAGCAGTTCTTC. It encodes CASSFSPRTGRASYNEQFF.

Many counts were recorded for this clonotype. The V and J genes are TRBV2 and TRBJ2-2; D perhaps matches TRBD1 (5 bases). The CDR3 has 13 amino acids. V lost 7 bases and J lost 6, with 12 bases in between. Germline CDR1 SNHLY, CDR2 FYNNEI. The CDR3 nucleotides are TGTGCCAGCACTGCCAGGGTAGCCGGGGAGCTGTTTTTT. Translating it yields CASTARVAGELFF.

This clonotype was found once. The CDR3 loop is CAGRVMEDEQYF. DNA for the CDR3: TGTGCCGGCAGGGTAATGGAGGACGAGCAGTACTTC. The chain is built from TRBV10-3 and TRBJ2-7; D may be TRBD1 or TRBD2 (5 bases each). Trimming cost V 11 bases and J 5 bases, with 16 bases left between them. This CDR3 region has 12 residues. CDR1 is ENHRY, CDR2 SYGVKD, per germline.

This clonotype occurred a few times. This chain joins TRBV20-1 and TRBJ1-1; D unresolved. Trimming shortened V by 0 bases and J by 0 bases, and 8 bases separated the two germline ends. CDR1 is DFQATT and CDR2 is SNEGSKA in the germline V gene (reference sequence). The CDR3 totals 14 residues. The CDR3 region has the DNA TGCAGTGCTAGAGATCGACTCATGAACACTGAAGCTTTCTTT. It encodes CSARDRLMNTEAFF.

The chain links TRBV28 to TRBJ2-7; D is unclear. CDR1 MDHEN and CDR2 SYDVKM come from the germline V gene. The CDR3 is 16 amino acids. The V and J ends lost 6 bases and 1 base respectively, with 19 bases between them. The CDR3 DNA reads TGTGCCAGCAGCTTGGCCGCGGTCTGGGATTCCTACGAGCAGTACTTC. It codes for CASSLAAVWDSYEQYF.

This clonotype was seen at least ten times. CDR3 protein: CASSGDSDWDEQYF. In DNA form, the CDR3 reads TGTGCCAGCAGCGGGGACAGTGATTGGGACGAGCAGTACTTC. This chain uses TRBV7-9 with TRBJ2-7; 7 positions match TRBD1. There are 14 residues in the CDR3. V dropped 5 bases and J dropped 5; count of bases not matched to a gene: 9. Germline loops: CDR1 SEHNR, CDR2 FQNEAQ (reference sequence).

Worth noting for this clonotype: A much larger clone differs from this one at a single base, so this may be a read error. CDR3 protein: CALGTRAYEQYF. CDR3 in DNA: TGTGCCCTCGGGACAAGGGCGTACGAGCAGTACTTC. V is TRBV30 and J is TRBJ2-7, with TRBD1 as a possible D gene (6 bases). Germline loops: CDR1 GTSNPN, CDR2 SVGIG (reference sequence). This CDR3 region has 12 residues. V lost 8 bases, J lost 4 bases, and 15 bases lay in between.

This clonotype has a count of ten or more. This sequence joins TRBV3-1 and TRBJ1-4; TRBD1 might be the D (5 bases). CDR1 is LGHDT and CDR2 is YNNKEL in the germline V gene (reference sequence). The V and J ends lost 1 base and 11 bases respectively, with 17 bases between them. This CDR3 is built from 15 residues. CDR3 residues: CASSQGQTESGKLFF. CDR3 DNA sequence: TGTGCCAGCAGCCAAGGACAGACCGAGTCGGGGAAACTGTTTTTT.

With respect to this clonotype: A clone one base away is much larger, so this may be a read error. This rearrangement joins TRBV6-1 to TRBJ2-5; D call uncertain. The length of the CDR3 is 13 residues. With 6 bases removed from V and 0 bases from J, the gap between germline ends came to 8 bases. Germline assignment: CDR1 MNHNS and CDR2 SASEGT. Here the CDR3 reads CASRRPNQETQYF. The CDR3 DNA is TGTGCCAGCAGGCGACCTAACCAAGAGACCCAGTACTTC.